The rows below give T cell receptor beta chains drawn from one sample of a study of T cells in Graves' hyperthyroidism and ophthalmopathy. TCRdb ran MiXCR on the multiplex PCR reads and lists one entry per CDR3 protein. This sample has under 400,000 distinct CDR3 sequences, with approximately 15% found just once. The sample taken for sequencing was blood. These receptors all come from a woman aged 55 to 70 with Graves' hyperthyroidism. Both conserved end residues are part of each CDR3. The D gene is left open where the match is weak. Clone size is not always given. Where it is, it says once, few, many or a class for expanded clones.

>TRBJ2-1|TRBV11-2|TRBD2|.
TGTGCCAGCAGCTCCCCTCGGAGACTAGCGGCCTACAATGAGCAGTTCTTC
CASSSPRRLAAYNEQFF
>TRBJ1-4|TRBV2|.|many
TGTGCCAGCAGTGAAAACCCCCAGGCCGAAAAACTGTTTTTT
CASSENPQAEKLFF
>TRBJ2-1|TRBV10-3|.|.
TGTGCCATCCTGGCTAGCGCCCTAGGTACCAATGAGCAGTTCTTC
CAILASALGTNEQFF
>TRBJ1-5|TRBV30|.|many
TGTGCCTGGAGTGTGGGGGGCGCCGGAAAACAGCCCCAGCATTTT
CAWSVGGAGKQPQHF
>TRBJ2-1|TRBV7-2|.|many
TGTGCCAGCAGCTTAGGTTGGGCCAACAATGAGCAGTTCTTC
CASSLGWANNEQFF
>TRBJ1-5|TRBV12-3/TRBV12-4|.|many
TGTGCCAGCAGTGAAAGGACAGACCGGAATCAGCCCCAGCATTTT
CASSERTDRNQPQHF
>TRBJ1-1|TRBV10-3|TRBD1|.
TGTGCCATCAGGGGGGACAGGCGAAGCGGGAGCACTGAAGCTTTCTTT
CAIRGDRRSGSTEAFF
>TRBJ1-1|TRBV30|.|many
TGTGCCTGGAGTGTATTGGGGAACACTGAAGCTTTCTTT
CAWSVLGNTEAFF
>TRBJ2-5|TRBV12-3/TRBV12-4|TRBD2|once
TGTGCCAGCAGCTTAAGCGGGAGTGAGACCCAGTACTTC
CASSLSGSETQYF
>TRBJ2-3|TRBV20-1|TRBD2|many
TGCAGTGCTAGAGGGTCGGGAGGGCCGTACACAGATACGCAGTATTTT
CSARGSGGPYTDTQYF
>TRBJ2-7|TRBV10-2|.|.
TGCGCCAGCACCGATGGGACGGGGAGCTCCTACGAGCAGTACTTC
CASTDGTGSSYEQYF
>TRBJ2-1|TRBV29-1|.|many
TGCAGCGCCCCGGCTTGGGCGGGGAGCTACAATGAGCAGTTCTTC
CSAPAWAGSYNEQFF
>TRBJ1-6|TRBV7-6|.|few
TGTGCCAGCAGCTTCTTTCAGGGTTCACCCCTCCACTTT
CASSFFQGSPLHF
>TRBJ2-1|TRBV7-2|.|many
TGTGCCAGCAGCCGAGCGCGGGGCTCCTACAATGAGCAGTTCTTC
CASSRARGSYNEQFF
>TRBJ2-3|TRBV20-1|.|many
TGCAGTGCTAGAGATCTGGAGAGGGATACGCAGTATTTT
CSARDLERDTQYF
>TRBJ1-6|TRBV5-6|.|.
TGTGCCAGCAGCCCGGGGGGGTTCTCTTCACCCCTCCACTTT
CASSPGGFSSPLHF
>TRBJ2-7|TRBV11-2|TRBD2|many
TGTGCCAGCAGCCTATTTGTGGCGGGAGGCTACGAGCAGTACTTC
CASSLFVAGGYEQYF
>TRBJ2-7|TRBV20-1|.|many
TGCAGTGCTCCCCGGAGGGGGCTGGTCTACGAGCAGTACTTC
CSAPRRGLVYEQYF
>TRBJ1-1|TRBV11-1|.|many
TGTGCCAGCAGCCGAGGGCCAGGGCGGATGAACACTGAAGCTTTCTTT
CASSRGPGRMNTEAFF
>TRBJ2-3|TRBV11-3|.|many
TGTGCCAGCAGCTCTAATAGGGGGACAGATACGCAGTATTTT
CASSSNRGTDTQYF
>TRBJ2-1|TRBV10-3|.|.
TGTGCCACCGGACTACACGGTGCGCACGAGCAGTTCTTC
CATGLHGAHEQFF
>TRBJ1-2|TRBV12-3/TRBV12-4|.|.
TGTGCCAGCAGTGCTACAGGGACCGGCTATGGCTACACCTTC
CASSATGTGYGYTF